One and the same sample provided the 5 T cell receptor beta chains below, sequenced in a study of shared clonotypes between healthy human individuals. The protocol was immunoSEQ multiplex PCR, while the TCRdb copy is restricted to in-frame clones and leaves out a portion. The sample contains 1.4 million or so clones, 98% to 99% of which appear only once. Sequences were obtained from naive CD4+ T cells sorted from blood. The sample's subset: CD45RA+ positively selected. The receptors derive from a man younger than 40 in good health.

This chain connects TRBV12-5 to TRBJ2-3; TRBD1 or TRBD2 may be the D gene (5 bases each). V was shortened by 4 bases and J by 5 bases, with 13 bases between the two germline ends. From germline, CDR1 is LGHNT and CDR2 FRNRAP. The CDR3 is 14 residues long. This chain's CDR3 is CASGSGTEGDTQYF. CDR3 in DNA: TGTGCTAGTGGTTCTGGGACCGAAGGAGATACGCAGTATTTT. The whole variable domain, filled in from reference TRBV12-5 and TRBJ2-3, reads DARVTQTPRHKVTEMGQEVTMRCQPILGHNTVFWYRQTMMQGLELLAYFRNRAPLDDSGMPKDRFSAEMPDATLATLKIQPSEPRDSAVYFCASGSGTEGDTQYFGPGTRLTVL.

This chain uses TRBV11-2 with TRBJ2-5; D remains ambiguous. The CDR3 is 12 amino acids. The ends were cut back, 3 bases at V and 5 bases at J, with 7 bases in the middle. Germline V lookup: CDR1 SGHAT, CDR2 FQNNGV. CDR3 region: CASSLARETQYF. DNA of the CDR3: TGTGCCAGCAGCTTGGCGCGGGAGACCCAGTACTTC.

This chain uses TRBV11-3 with TRBJ2-2; no clear D gene. The V gene's germline CDR1 is SGHNT and CDR2 YENEEA. The CDR3 consists of 13 residues. V was pared by 5 bases and J by 5 bases, with 9 bases between. Here the CDR3 reads CASSDLETGELFF. CDR3 coding DNA: TGTGCCAGCAGCGATCTAGAAACCGGGGAGCTGTTTTTT.

This chain uses TRBV19 with TRBJ2-7; D ambiguous. Deletions cut 3 bases from V and 3 bases from J, with 15 bases between. This CDR3 has 15 residues. Per germline, CDR1 LNHDA and CDR2 SQIVND (reference sequence). CDR3 in amino acids: CASSINRRPDYEQYF. CDR3 nucleotides: TGTGCCAGTAGTATTAATAGGCGGCCTGACTACGAGCAGTACTTC.

The chain joins TRBV4-1 to TRBJ2-7; 12 bases are a match to TRBD2. The CDR3 loop spans 20 amino acids. V shed 3 bases and J 4 bases; nucleotides not matched to a gene: 19. The germline gives CDR1 MGHRA, CDR2 YSYEKL. The CDR3 is CASSQAPLLAGGRRPYEQYF. The CDR3 DNA sequence: TGCGCCAGCAGCCAGGCCCCCCTTCTAGCGGGAGGGCGACGACCTTACGAGCAGTACTTC.